A selection of T cell receptor beta chains follows, all from one sample in a study of technical replicates of blood from a handful of donors. Method: immunoSEQ multiplex PCR; TCRdb's copy keeps in-frame clones and lacks some. The sample consists of roughly 73,000 clones, 93% of them appearing once. What was sequenced was T cells isolated from PBMCs. The receptors were gathered from a human donor in good health. The CDR3 runs from the conserved cysteine through the conserved F or W.

V gene	J gene	CDR3 protein
TRBV29-1	TRBJ2-2	CSVGQGAGELFF
TRBV28	TRBJ2-7	CASSFWRGGEQYF
TRBV27	TRBJ2-6	CASRQKGAGANVLTF
TRBV6-1	TRBJ2-7	CASSETSAYEQYF
TRBV6-4	TRBJ2-3	CASSDGGSGQADTQYF
TRBV11-2	TRBJ2-3	CASSLDLAGQQYF
TRBV6-1	TRBJ1-2	CASSFPGDYGYTF
TRBV18	TRBJ2-5	CASSGGQKETQYF
TRBV7-6	TRBJ1-1	CASSLTLGGNTEAFF
TRBV6-6	TRBJ2-1	CASSATGGSYNEQFF
TRBV5-4	TRBJ2-2	CASRTVAGANTGELFF
TRBV29-1	TRBJ1-1	CSGTGQWTEAFF
TRBV4-1	TRBJ1-1	CASSFRQGANTEAFF
TRBV5-1	TRBJ1-1	CASSPPGLNTEAFF
TRBV2	TRBJ2-7	CASSLPGQGINYTYEQYF
TRBV7-6	TRBJ1-1	CASSLVLGVGGTEAFF
TRBV28	TRBJ2-1	CASSLYSANEQFF
TRBV28	TRBJ2-1	CASSLGGTSGSWEQFF
TRBV5-1	TRBJ2-3	CASSLEGAGDTQYF
TRBV4-1	TRBJ2-1	CASSLGEAIYNEQFF
TRBV5-4	TRBJ2-7	CASSYTGQNSYEQYF
TRBV4-1	TRBJ2-2	CASSPLRRTNTGELFF
TRBV7-7	TRBJ2-1	CASSPGLVPYNEQFF
TRBV5-4	TRBJ2-7	CASSLAGAEFYEQYF
TRBV2	TRBJ2-1	CASKWVPGQGTNEQFF
TRBV2	TRBJ2-1	CAIAHSGGANEQFF
TRBV9	TRBJ1-4	CASSPEGQGAGLFF
TRBV28	TRBJ2-1	CASSLGTSGTYNEQFF
TRBV7-6	TRBJ2-7	CASSFGEVNYEQYF
TRBV5-1	TRBJ1-4	CASSRGQGTSEKLFF
TRBV29-1	TRBJ2-5	CSVEDHGVGSPPTQETQYF
TRBV5-1	TRBJ2-3	CASSSDRIGHTDTQYF
TRBV10-3	TRBJ2-5	CAISASGGEETQYF
TRBV7-8	TRBJ2-7	CASSLSGGAVYEQYF
TRBV18	TRBJ1-2	CASSPARDGRGYTF
TRBV11-3	TRBJ2-2	CASSVSGWGSTGELFF
TRBV28	TRBJ1-2	CASRRQTVYGYTF
TRBV6-1	TRBJ2-4	CASSEEGTGLAKNIQYF
TRBV2	TRBJ2-2	CAGTGTVTGELFF
TRBV7-9	TRBJ1-1	CASSLARGFRDTEAFF
TRBV4-2	TRBJ2-5	CASSPLGGLADFQETQYF
TRBV2	TRBJ1-2	CASSAGGSDTF
TRBV7-6	TRBJ2-7	CASSFNTDRDKSYEQYF
TRBV11-1	TRBJ2-5	CASRLTGPRETQYF
TRBV28	TRBJ2-5	CASTISGRETQYF
TRBV11-3	TRBJ2-3	CASSLGTSGGPSTDTQYF
TRBV4-1	TRBJ1-1	CASSPYRGAHTEAFF
TRBV4-1	TRBJ1-1	CASSQYRSMNTEAFF
TRBV27	TRBJ2-2	CASRPSDRGATGELFF
TRBV6-5	TRBJ1-1	CASSYSIQTNTEAFF
TRBV6-6	TRBJ2-7	CASSYDGQSYEQYF